The following is a T cell receptor beta chain sequence with its context. This sample is drawn from a study of blood T cell repertoires in COVID-19. Study context: Acute and convalescent COVID-19 specimens originated in the United States, Italy and Spain.

Clones were read by immunoSEQ multiplex PCR, and TCRdb kept only the in-frame ones, dropping some. The sample contains more than 150,000 clones, 87% of which appear only once. A Seattle source enrolled patients during active infection and followed them longitudinally. From germline, CDR1 is SGHAT and CDR2 FQNNGV. With 4 bases removed from V and 0 bases from J, the gap between germline ends came to 17 bases. The CDR3 runs to 17 residues. The chain couples TRBV11-2 to TRBJ2-3, with D perhaps matching TRBD2 (6 bases). The sequencing input was peripheral blood. This clonotype originated in a woman in her sixties or seventies with COVID-19, enrolled during active disease. The CDR3 coding sequence is TGTGCCAGCAGCTCCGGGACTTCAGATCCTAGCACAGATACGCAGTATTTT. This gives the protein CASSSGTSDPSTDTQYF.